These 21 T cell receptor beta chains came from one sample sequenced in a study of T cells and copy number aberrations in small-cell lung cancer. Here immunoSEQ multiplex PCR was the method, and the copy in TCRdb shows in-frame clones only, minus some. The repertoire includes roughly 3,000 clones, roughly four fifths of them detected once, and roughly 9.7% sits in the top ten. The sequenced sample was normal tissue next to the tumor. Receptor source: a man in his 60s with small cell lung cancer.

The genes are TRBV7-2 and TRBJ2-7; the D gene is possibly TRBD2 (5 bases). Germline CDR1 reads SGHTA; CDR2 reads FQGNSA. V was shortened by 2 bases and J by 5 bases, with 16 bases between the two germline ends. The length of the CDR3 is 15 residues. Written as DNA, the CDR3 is TGTGCCAGCAGCTTACGGAGGCTAGAACTCGACGAGCAGTACTTC. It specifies CASSLRRLELDEQYF.

For the CDR3, the DNA is TGCAGCGTTGAAGGTGGGGACAGTGGCCAAGAAGCTTTCTTT. This gives the protein CSVEGGDSGQEAFF. The chain links TRBV29-1 to TRBJ1-1; 7 bases align to TRBD1. V lost 1 base to trimming and J lost 8 bases; unmatched junction nucleotides: 10. The CDR3 sequence is 14 residues long. The V gene's germline CDR1 is SQVTM and CDR2 ANQGSEA.

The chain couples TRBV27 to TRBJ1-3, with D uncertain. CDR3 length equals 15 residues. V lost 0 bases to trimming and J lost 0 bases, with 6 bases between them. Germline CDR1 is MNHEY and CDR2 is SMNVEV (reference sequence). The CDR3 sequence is CASSLSGYSGNTIYF. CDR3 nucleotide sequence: TGTGCCAGCAGTTTATCTGGCTACTCTGGAAACACCATATATTTT.

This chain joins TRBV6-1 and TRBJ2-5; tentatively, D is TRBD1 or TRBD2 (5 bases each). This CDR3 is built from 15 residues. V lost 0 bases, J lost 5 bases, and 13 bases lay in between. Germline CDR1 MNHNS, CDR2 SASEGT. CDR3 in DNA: TGTGCCAGCAGTGAAGCTGGTGTCGGGGCGGAGACCCAGTACTTC. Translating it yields CASSEAGVGAETQYF.

The CDR3 is CASSLGGDYSYNEQFF. The CDR3 nucleotides are TGTGCCAGCAGCTTAGGTGGGGACTATTCCTACAATGAGCAGTTCTTC. The V call is TRBV7-8, the J call TRBJ2-1; 7 bases line up with TRBD2. The trim removed 1 base at V and 1 base at J, leaving 4 bases unmatched. Looked up from germline, CDR1 is SGHVS and CDR2 is FQNEAQ. The length of the CDR3 is 16 residues.

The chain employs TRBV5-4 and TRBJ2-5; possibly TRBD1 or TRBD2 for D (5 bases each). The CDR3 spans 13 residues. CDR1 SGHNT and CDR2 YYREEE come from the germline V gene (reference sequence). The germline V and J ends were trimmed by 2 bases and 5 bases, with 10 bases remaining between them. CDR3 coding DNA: TGTGCCAGCAGCTTAAGGGGCGGGGAGACCCAGTACTTC. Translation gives CASSLRGGETQYF.

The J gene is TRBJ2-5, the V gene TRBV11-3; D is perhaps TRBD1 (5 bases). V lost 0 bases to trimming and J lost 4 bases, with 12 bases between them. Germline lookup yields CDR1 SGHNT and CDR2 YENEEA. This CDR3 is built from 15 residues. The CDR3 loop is CASSLDSDRGETQYF. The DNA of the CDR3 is TGTGCCAGCAGCTTAGATTCGGATAGGGGAGAGACCCAGTACTTC.

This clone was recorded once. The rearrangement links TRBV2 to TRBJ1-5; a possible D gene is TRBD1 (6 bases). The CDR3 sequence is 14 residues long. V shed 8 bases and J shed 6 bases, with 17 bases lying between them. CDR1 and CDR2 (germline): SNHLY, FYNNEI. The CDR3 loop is CASHGRQAFQPQHF. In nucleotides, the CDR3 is TGTGCCAGCCATGGTCGACAGGCGTTTCAGCCCCAGCATTTT.

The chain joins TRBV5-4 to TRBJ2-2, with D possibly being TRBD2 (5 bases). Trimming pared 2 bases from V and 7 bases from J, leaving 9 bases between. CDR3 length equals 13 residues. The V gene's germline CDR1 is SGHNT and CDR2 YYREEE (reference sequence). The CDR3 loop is CASSLFGSGELFF. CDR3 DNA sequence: TGTGCCAGCAGCTTATTTGGGAGCGGGGAGCTGTTTTTT. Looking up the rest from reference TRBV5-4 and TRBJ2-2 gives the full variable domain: ETGVTQSPTHLIKTRGQQVTLRCSSQSGHNTVSWYQQALGQGPQFIFQYYREEENGRGNFPPRFSGLQFPNYSSELNVNALELDDSALYLCASSLFGSGELFFGEGSRLTVL.

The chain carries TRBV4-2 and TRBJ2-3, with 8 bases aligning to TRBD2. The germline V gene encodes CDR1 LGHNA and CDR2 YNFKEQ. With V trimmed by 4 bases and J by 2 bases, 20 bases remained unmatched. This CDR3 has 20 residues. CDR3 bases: TGTGCCAGCAGCCCGACTCCGGTAGCGGGATTGGTGACACACACAGATACGCAGTATTTT. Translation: CASSPTPVAGLVTHTDTQYF.

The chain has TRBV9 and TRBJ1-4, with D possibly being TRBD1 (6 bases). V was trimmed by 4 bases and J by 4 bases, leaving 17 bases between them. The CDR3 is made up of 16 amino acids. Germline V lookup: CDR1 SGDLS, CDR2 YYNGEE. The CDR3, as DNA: TGTGCCAGCAGCATATCCGACAGGCTGTATAATGAAAAACTGTTTTTT. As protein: CASSISDRLYNEKLFF.

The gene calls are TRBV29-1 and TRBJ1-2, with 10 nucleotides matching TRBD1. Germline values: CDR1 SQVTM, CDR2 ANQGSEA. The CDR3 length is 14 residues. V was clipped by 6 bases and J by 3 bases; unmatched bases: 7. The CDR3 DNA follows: TGCAGCGTGGAGGTGACAGGGGGCGACTATGGCTACACCTTC. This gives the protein CSVEVTGGDYGYTF. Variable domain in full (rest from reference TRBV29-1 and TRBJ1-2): SAVISQKPSRDICQRGTSLTIQCQVDSQVTMMFWYRQQPGQSLTLIATANQGSEATYESGFVIDKFPISRPNLTFSTLTVSNMSPEDSSIYLCSVEVTGGDYGYTFGSGTRLTVV.

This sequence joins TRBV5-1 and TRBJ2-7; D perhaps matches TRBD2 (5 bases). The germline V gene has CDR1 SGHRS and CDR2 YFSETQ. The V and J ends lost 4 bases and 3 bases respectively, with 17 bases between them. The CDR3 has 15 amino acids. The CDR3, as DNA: TGCGCCAGCAGCCCTCAACCGGGGAGCGGCTACGAGCAGTACTTC. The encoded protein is CASSPQPGSGYEQYF.

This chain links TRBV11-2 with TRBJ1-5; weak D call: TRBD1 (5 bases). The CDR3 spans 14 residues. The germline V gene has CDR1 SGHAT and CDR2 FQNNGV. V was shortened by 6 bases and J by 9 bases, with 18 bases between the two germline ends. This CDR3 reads CASSKLAEGSPQHF. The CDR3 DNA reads TGTGCCAGCAGTAAGCTCGCCGAGGGGTCGCCCCAGCATTTT.

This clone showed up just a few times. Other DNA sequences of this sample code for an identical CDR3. The DNA of the CDR3 is TGCAGCGCACGACTAGCGGACTTCTACGAGCAGTACTTC. Its translation: CSARLADFYEQYF. The chain links TRBV29-1 to TRBJ2-7; 9 nucleotides match TRBD2. V shed 7 bases, J shed 3 bases, and the junction held 7 bases outside the gene matches. Per the germline V gene, CDR1 is SQVTM and CDR2 is ANQGSEA. CDR3 length: 13 amino acids.

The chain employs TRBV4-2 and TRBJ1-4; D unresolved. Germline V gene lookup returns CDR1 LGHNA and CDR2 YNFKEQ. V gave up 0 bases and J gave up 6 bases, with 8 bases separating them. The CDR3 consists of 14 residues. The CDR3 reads CASSQEESYEKLFF. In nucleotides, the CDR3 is TGTGCCAGCAGCCAAGAGGAATCTTATGAAAAACTGTTTTTT.

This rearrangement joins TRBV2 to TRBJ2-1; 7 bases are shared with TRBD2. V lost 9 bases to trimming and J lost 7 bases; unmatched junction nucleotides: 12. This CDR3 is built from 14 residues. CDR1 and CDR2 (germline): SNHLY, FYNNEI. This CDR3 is CARAGLEGRNEQFF. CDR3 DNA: TGTGCCAGGGCCGGACTAGAGGGGAGGAATGAGCAGTTCTTC. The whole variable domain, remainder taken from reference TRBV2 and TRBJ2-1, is EPEVTQTPSHQVTQMGQEVILRCVPISNHLYFYWYRQILGQKVEFLVSFYNNEISEKSEIFDDQFSVERPDGSNFTLKIRSTKLEDSAMYFCARAGLEGRNEQFFGPGTRLTVL.

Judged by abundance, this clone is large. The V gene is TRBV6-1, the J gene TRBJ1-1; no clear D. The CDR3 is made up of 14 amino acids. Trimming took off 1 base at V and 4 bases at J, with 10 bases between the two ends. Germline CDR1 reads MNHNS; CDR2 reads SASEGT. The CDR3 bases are TGTGCCAGCAGTGAAGTAGGTCGAGGCACTGAAGCTTTCTTT. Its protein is CASSEVGRGTEAFF.

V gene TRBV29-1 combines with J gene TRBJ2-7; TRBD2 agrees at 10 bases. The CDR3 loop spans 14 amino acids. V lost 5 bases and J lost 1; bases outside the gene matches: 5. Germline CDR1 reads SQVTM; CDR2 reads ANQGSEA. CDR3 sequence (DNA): TGCAGCGTTTGGCTAGCGGGAGTATCCTACGAGCAGTACTTC. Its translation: CSVWLAGVSYEQYF.

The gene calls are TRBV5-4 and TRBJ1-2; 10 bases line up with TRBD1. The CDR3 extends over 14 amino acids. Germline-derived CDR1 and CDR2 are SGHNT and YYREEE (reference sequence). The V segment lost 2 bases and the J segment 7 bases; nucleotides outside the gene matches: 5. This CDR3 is CASSFGTGEVGYTF. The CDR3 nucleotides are TGTGCCAGCAGCTTCGGGACAGGGGAGGTTGGCTACACCTTC.

The CDR3 reads CSVEFGETEAFF. CDR3 DNA sequence: TGCAGCGTTGAATTCGGGGAGACTGAAGCTTTCTTT. The genes are TRBV29-1 and TRBJ1-1; D unresolved. The CDR3 runs 12 residues. Germline assignment: CDR1 SQVTM and CDR2 ANQGSEA. V dropped 2 bases and J dropped 5 bases, with 9 bases sitting between them.